These T cell receptor beta chains were read from a single sample in a study of blood T cell repertoires in COVID-19. Generated by immunoSEQ multiplex PCR, the TCRdb table keeps only in-frame clones and is missing some. The repertoire consists of hundreds of thousands of clones, with 88% occurring once and the leading ten covering 2.5% to 3%. The sequencing sample was made of PBMCs or T cells enriched from blood (not recorded which). The receptors derive from a woman in her 50s who had recovered from COVID-19. The CDR3 runs from the conserved cysteine through the conserved F or W.

v_gene	j_gene	CDR3aa
TRBV2	TRBJ1-3	CASRTPSGNTIYF
TRBV11-2	TRBJ1-1	CASSLGHQLNTEAFF
TRBV7-3	TRBJ1-4	CASRSRDRGNEKLFF
TRBV9	TRBJ2-3	CASSVGLAGGSTDTQYF
TRBV5-1	TRBJ1-4	CASRRDRGANEKLFF
TRBV15	TRBJ2-3	CATSPREGDTQYF
TRBV27	TRBJ1-1	CASSRRTLNTEAFF
TRBV6-5	TRBJ1-6	CASSYSGVLHF
TRBV19	TRBJ2-2	CASSIDGAVNTGELFF
TRBV7-2	TRBJ2-3	CASSSGLSDTQYF
TRBV19	TRBJ2-1	CASSIDTGTSGRINEQFF
TRBV7-3	TRBJ2-5	CASSPNAGLAGEGKTQYF
TRBV5-4	TRBJ2-1	CASSLGQGARYNEQFF
TRBV9	TRBJ1-6	CASSLLPGQGSPLHF
TRBV5-1	TRBJ2-5	CASSSGTGRETQYF
TRBV4-2	TRBJ1-5	CASSQDSGRNQPQHF
TRBV27	TRBJ1-2	CASSFQGQGNYGYTF
TRBV7-9	TRBJ1-6	CASSPDTGNNSPLHF
TRBV28	TRBJ1-5	CASELDNFNQPQHF
TRBV5-6	TRBJ2-1	CASSFYVSGRGNEQFF
TRBV5-6	TRBJ2-5	CASSSGTGGFIRETQYF
TRBV18	TRBJ2-2	CASSRLLAGDHGELFF
TRBV7-2	TRBJ2-3	CASLPTSGITDTQYF
TRBV5-1	TRBJ2-7	CASSSGLAGGEQYF
TRBV27	TRBJ2-7	CASSLRRETYEQYF
TRBV28	TRBJ2-7	CASSEQTGQVGEQYF
TRBV30	TRBJ1-3	CAWSSSPGVGNTIYF
TRBV30	TRBJ2-2	CAWSVPSTGKPGELFF
TRBV2	TRBJ2-5	CASSDDRGREETQYF
TRBV11-3	TRBJ1-1	CASSLDTNTEAFF
TRBV30	TRBJ1-1	CAWSPTGPNTEAFF
TRBV12-3/TRBV12-4	TRBJ1-4	CASSLQGEKLFF
TRBV27	TRBJ2-2	CASSGLAGGPHTGELFF
TRBV24-1	TRBJ2-1	CATSDRGSSYNEQFF
TRBV6-5	TRBJ1-6	CASSYSTAYNSPLHF
TRBV2	TRBJ2-2	CASSVTSYNTGELFF
TRBV4-1	TRBJ2-1	CASTPSGRTYNEQFF
TRBV9	TRBJ1-2	CASSEIQGPDGYTF
TRBV12-3/TRBV12-4	TRBJ1-1	CASMERTEAFF
TRBV7-2	TRBJ1-2	CASSSAGQGARGYTF